The 5 T cell receptor beta chains listed next were all sequenced from one sample in a study of control samples from healthy donors and cancer patients. Clones were sequenced by immunoSEQ multiplex PCR, and TCRdb holds only the in-frame ones, with some missing. The profile shows roughly 20,000 clones, roughly 85% of them singletons. The specimen was PBMCs. These receptors originate from a man at least 80 years old with head and neck cancer.

The rearrangement joins TRBV20-1 to TRBJ2-7; maybe TRBD1 (7 bases). Germline values: CDR1 DFQATT, CDR2 SNEGSKA (reference sequence). V lost 5 bases to trimming and J lost 11 bases, with 16 bases between them. The CDR3 spans 11 residues. The CDR3: CSAEGGREEYF. The CDR3 coding sequence is TGCAGTGCTGAAGGGGGCAGGGAGGAGTACTTC.

The V gene is TRBV19, the J gene TRBJ1-1; D gene uncertain. The ends were cut back, 3 bases at V and 7 bases at J, with 9 bases in the middle. The germline CDR1 and CDR2 sequences are LNHDA and SQIVND (reference sequence). The CDR3 is 12 residues long. CDR3 residues: CASSIWNLEAFF. In DNA, the CDR3 is TGTGCCAGTAGTATCTGGAACCTTGAAGCTTTCTTT.

J is TRBJ1-2 and V is TRBV2; 12 bases agree with TRBD1. The ends lost 5 bases at V and 6 bases at J; junction bases unmatched: 7. CDR3 length: 15 residues. Germline assignment: CDR1 SNHLY and CDR2 FYNNEI. CDR3 amino acids: CASSPAGTGGDGYTF. For the CDR3, the DNA is TGTGCCAGCAGTCCCGCCGGGACAGGGGGCGATGGCTACACCTTC.

This clone has only one observation. The genes are TRBV13 and TRBJ1-4; the match to TRBD1 covers 9 bases. Germline V gene data show CDR1 as PRHDT and CDR2 as FYEKMQ (reference sequence). The CDR3 contains 19 residues. The V segment lost 4 bases and the J segment 8 bases; nucleotides outside the gene matches: 20. This chain's CDR3 is CASSYRQNRGRLAGEKLFF. The CDR3 nucleotides are TGTGCCAGCAGCTACCGACAAAACAGGGGGCGTCTGGCTGGGGAAAAACTGTTTTTT.

CDR3 amino acids: CATSLPNQPQHF. The DNA for the CDR3 is TGTGCCACCAGTTTACCTAATCAGCCCCAGCATTTT. V and J are TRBV24-1 and TRBJ1-5; no firm D call. Trimming took 6 bases from V and 4 from J, leaving 6 bases between them. CDR1 KGHDR and CDR2 SFDVKD come from the germline V gene. The CDR3 sequence is 12 residues long.